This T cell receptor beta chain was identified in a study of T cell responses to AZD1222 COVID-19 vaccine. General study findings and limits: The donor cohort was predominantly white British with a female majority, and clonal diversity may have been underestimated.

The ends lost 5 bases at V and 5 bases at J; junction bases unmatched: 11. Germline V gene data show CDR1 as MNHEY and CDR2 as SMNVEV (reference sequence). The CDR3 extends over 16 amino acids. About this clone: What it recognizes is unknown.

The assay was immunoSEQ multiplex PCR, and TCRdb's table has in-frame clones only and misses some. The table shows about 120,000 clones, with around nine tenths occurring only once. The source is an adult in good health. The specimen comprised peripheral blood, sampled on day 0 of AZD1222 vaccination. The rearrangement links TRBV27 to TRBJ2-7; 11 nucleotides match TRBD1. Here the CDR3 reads CASSPLGTGGPNEQYF. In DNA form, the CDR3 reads TGTGCCAGCAGTCCGTTGGGGACAGGGGGTCCCAACGAGCAGTACTTC.